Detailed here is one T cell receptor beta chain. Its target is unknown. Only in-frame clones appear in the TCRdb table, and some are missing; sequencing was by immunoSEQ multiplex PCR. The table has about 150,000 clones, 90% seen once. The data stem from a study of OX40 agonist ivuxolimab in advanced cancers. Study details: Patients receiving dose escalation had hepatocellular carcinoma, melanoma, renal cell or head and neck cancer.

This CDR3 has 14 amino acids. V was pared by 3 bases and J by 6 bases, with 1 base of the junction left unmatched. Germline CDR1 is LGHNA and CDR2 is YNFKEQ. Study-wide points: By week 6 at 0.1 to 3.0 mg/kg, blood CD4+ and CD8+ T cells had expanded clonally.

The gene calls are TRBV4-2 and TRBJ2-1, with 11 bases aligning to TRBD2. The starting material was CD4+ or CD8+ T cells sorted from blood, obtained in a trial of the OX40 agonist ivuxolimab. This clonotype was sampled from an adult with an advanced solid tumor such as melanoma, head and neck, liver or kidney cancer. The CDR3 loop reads CASSHTSGSNEQFF. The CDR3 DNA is TGTGCCAGCAGCCATACTAGCGGGAGCAATGAGCAGTTCTTC.